The present entry profiles one T cell receptor (beta chain) with its context. The antigen remains undetermined. The data derive from a study of CD8+ T cells in alopecia areata. The CDR3 extends over 11 amino acids. In germline, CDR1 is DFQATT, CDR2 SNEGSKA (reference sequence). It was cDNA, reverse transcribed from extracted RNA, that served as the sequencing template. Sequenced by immunoSEQ multiplex PCR; TCRdb stores in-frame clones only, minus some. The sample lists some 100,000 clones; over 60% were seen once. Cell sorting was applied to PBMCs, and CD4+ and CD8+ T cells were collected. The study, taken as a whole, reports: Greater clonality was observed in lesional scalp samples, especially alopecia totalis/universalis, versus normal scalp. The study found TCR sharing across patients less clear than in mice, possibly for HLA reasons.

The chain uses TRBV20-1 and TRBJ1-4; D is ambiguous. Sequenced sample: CD4+ T cells sorted from blood. The origin of this receptor is a human donor in good health. The CDR3 DNA sequence: TGCAGCCCAGTCAAGGGCGAAAAACTGTTTTTT. Translation: CSPVKGEKLFF.